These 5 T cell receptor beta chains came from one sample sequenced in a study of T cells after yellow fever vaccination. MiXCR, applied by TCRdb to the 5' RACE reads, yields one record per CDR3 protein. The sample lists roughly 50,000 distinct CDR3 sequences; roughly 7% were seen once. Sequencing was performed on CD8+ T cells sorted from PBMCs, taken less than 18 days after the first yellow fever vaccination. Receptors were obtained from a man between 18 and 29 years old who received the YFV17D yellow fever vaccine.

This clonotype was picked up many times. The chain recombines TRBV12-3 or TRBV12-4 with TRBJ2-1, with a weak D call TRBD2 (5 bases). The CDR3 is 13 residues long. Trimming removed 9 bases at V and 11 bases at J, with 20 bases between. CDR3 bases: TGTGCCAGTACGACTATACGTGGGCAACAGCAGTTCTTC. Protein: CASTTIRGQQQFF.

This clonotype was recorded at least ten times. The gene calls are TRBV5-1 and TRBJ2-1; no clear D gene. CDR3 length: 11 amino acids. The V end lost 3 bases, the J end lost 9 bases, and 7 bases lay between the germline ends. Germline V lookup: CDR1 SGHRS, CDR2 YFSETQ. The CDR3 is CASSSVGEQFF. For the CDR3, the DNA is TGCGCCAGCAGCTCCGTCGGTGAGCAGTTCTTC. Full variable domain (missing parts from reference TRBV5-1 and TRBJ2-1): KAGVTQTPRYLIKTRGQQVTLSCSPISGHRSVSWYQQTPGQGLQFLFEYFSETQRNKGNFPGRFSGRQFSNSRSEMNVSTLELGDSALYLCASSSVGEQFFGPGTRLTVL.

CDR3: CASTEGGNEQFF. The CDR3 coding sequence is TGTGCCAGCACTGAGGGGGGGAATGAGCAGTTCTTC. The rearrangement joins TRBV12-3 or TRBV12-4 to TRBJ2-1; D perhaps matches TRBD2 (7 bases). The CDR3 consists of 12 residues. Trimming left V 7 bases short and J 7 bases short, with 11 bases between.

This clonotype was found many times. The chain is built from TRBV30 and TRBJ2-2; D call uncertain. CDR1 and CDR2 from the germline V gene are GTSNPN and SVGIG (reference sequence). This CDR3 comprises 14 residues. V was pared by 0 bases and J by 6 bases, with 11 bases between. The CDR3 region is CAWSVGSIAGELFF. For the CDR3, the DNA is TGTGCCTGGAGTGTTGGATCCATCGCCGGGGAGCTGTTTTTT.

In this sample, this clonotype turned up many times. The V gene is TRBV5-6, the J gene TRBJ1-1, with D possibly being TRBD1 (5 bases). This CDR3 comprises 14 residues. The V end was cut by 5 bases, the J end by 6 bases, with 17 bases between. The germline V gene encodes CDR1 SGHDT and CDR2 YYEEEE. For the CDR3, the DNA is TGTGCCAGCAGTTCCTGGGGGGGTACCCCTGAAGCTTTCTTT. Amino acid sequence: CASSSWGGTPEAFF.